One sample yielded the 25 T cell receptor beta chains listed below, sequenced in a study of T cell responses to AZD1222 COVID-19 vaccine. Method: immunoSEQ multiplex PCR; TCRdb's copy keeps in-frame clones and lacks some. The sample contains 90,000 to 140,000 clones, over 80% of which appear only once. Sample: peripheral blood, taken on day 0 of AZD1222 vaccination. The receptor source for this set is an adult in good health.

The V call is TRBV7-2, the J call TRBJ1-3; D might be TRBD1 (5 bases). The CDR3 covers 17 residues. Germline CDR1 reads SGHTA; CDR2 reads FQGNSA. V lost 5 bases to trimming and J lost 0 bases, with 17 bases between them. The CDR3 reads CASSLGGHTSSGNTIYF. In nucleotides, the CDR3 is TGTGCCAGCAGCCTAGGTGGACATACCTCCTCTGGAAACACCATATATTTT.

The rearrangement joins TRBV10-3 to TRBJ1-2, with unresolved D. The length of the CDR3 is 18 residues. Trimming cost V 2 bases and J 2 bases, with 21 bases left between them. Germline-derived CDR1 and CDR2 are ENHRY and SYGVKD. The CDR3 DNA follows: TGTGCCATCAGTGAGGACCCATCATGGGGTTGGGGAAACTATGGCTACACCTTC. Amino acids: CAISEDPSWGWGNYGYTF.

The genes are TRBV19 and TRBJ2-3, with D perhaps being TRBD1 or TRBD2 (5 bases each). Germline values: CDR1 LNHDA, CDR2 SQIVND (reference sequence). The V end was cut by 5 bases, the J end by 0 bases, with 9 bases between. The CDR3 covers 14 residues. CDR3 sequence reads: CASSVGASTDTQYF. The CDR3 DNA is TGTGCCAGTAGTGTCGGGGCCAGCACAGATACGCAGTATTTT.

The chain uses TRBV5-4 and TRBJ2-7, with D perhaps assigned TRBD1 or TRBD2 (5 bases each). CDR1 and CDR2 (germline): SGHNT, YYREEE (reference sequence). The length of the CDR3 is 15 residues. V was cut by 1 base and J by 5 bases, with 16 bases left in between. In DNA form, the CDR3 reads TGTGCCAGCAGCTTGAGGGGTCGGTTTAGCGACGAGCAGTACTTC. This encodes CASSLRGRFSDEQYF.

The CDR3 DNA reads as TGTGCCAGCAGCCAAGAGCGCCTCTATGGCTACACCTTC. Translated, it gives CASSQERLYGYTF. The chain has TRBV3-1 (or the pseudogene TRBV3-2) and TRBJ1-2; unclear D gene. The V gene lost 0 bases and the J gene lost 4 bases, with 6 bases spanning the gap. Germline CDR1 is LGHDT and CDR2 is YNNKEL (reference sequence). The CDR3 length is 13 residues.

The CDR3 DNA follows: TGTGCCACCAGCAGAGGATTGGGGGCGAACACCGGGGAGCTGTTTTTT. Its translation: CATSRGLGANTGELFF. The J gene is TRBJ2-2, the V gene TRBV15; D may be TRBD1 or TRBD2 (5 bases each). The CDR3 loop spans 16 amino acids. Trimming removed 1 base at V and 0 bases at J, with 9 bases between. The germline CDR1 and CDR2 sequences are LNHNV and YYDKDF (reference sequence).

V and J are TRBV4-1 and TRBJ1-2; maybe TRBD1 (6 bases). The CDR3 has 15 residues. Germline V gene data show CDR1 as MGHRA and CDR2 as YSYEKL. Trimming removed 1 base at V and 4 bases at J, with 13 bases between. The CDR3 sequence: CASSQARTDLYGYTF. In DNA form, the CDR3 reads TGCGCCAGCAGCCAAGCACGGACAGACCTCTATGGCTACACCTTC.

The chain employs TRBV2 and TRBJ1-1, with D hard to call. This CDR3 spans 15 amino acids. The germline V gene encodes CDR1 SNHLY and CDR2 FYNNEI. The ends were cut back, 0 bases at V and 1 base at J, with 9 bases in the middle. The chain's CDR3 is CASSEAGPRNTEAFF. CDR3 in DNA: TGTGCCAGCAGTGAAGCAGGACCGAGGAACACTGAAGCTTTCTTT.

This chain links TRBV7-2 with TRBJ2-3; D unclear. V gave up 4 bases and J gave up 1 base, with 9 bases separating them. CDR3 length: 14 amino acids. CDR1 and CDR2 (germline): SGHTA, FQGNSA. CDR3 DNA sequence: TGTGCCAGCAGCTGGTCGACGGGCACAGATACGCAGTATTTT. The encoded protein is CASSWSTGTDTQYF. The variable domain in full, with the rest retrieved from reference TRBV7-2 and TRBJ2-3, is GAGVSQSPSNKVTEKGKDVELRCDPISGHTALYWYRQSLGQGLEFLIYFQGNSAPDKSGLPSDRFSAERTGGSVSTLTIQRTQQEDSAVYLCASSWSTGTDTQYFGPGTRLTVL.

The rearrangement joins TRBV4-3 to TRBJ2-7; weak D call: TRBD2 (6 bases). V lost 0 bases, J lost 6 bases, and 9 bases lay in between. The CDR3 contains 13 residues. CDR1 and CDR2 (germline): LGHNA, YSLEER. CDR3 residues: CASSQDAGFEQYF. CDR3 bases: TGCGCCAGCAGCCAAGATGCGGGGTTCGAGCAGTACTTC.

The rearrangement links TRBV11-2 to TRBJ2-5, with 7 positions matching TRBD2. Losses at the gene ends were 0 bases for V and 5 bases for J; bases not matched to a gene: 6. Per germline, CDR1 SGHAT and CDR2 FQNNGV. The length of the CDR3 is 15 residues. In nucleotides, the CDR3 is TGTGCCAGCAGCTTAGATCGTGCGGGGGATGAGACCCAGTACTTC. This sequence encodes CASSLDRAGDETQYF.

The chain is built from TRBV6-5 and TRBJ1-2; 8 bases fit TRBD1. Germline V gene data show CDR1 as MNHEY and CDR2 as SVGAGI. This CDR3 has 13 amino acids. The J segment lost 7 bases and the V segment lost 5 bases, leaving 6 bases of the junction unmatched. The CDR3 loop is CASSPDRASGYTF. As DNA, the CDR3 is TGTGCCAGCAGTCCGGACAGGGCAAGTGGCTACACCTTC.

Points on this clone: Other DNA sequences in the sample encode the same CDR3. The genes are TRBV6-1 and TRBJ2-1, with 13 bases lining up with TRBD2. Germline V CDR1 and CDR2: MNHNS, SASEGT. V shed 2 bases, J shed 7 bases, and the junction held 11 bases outside the gene matches. CDR3 length equals 18 residues. CDR3 in DNA: TGTGCCAGCAGTGAACCTGGGACTAGCGGGGACCGATGGAATGAGCAGTTCTTC. This gives the protein CASSEPGTSGDRWNEQFF.

The genes are TRBV6-5 and TRBJ1-1; tentative D call: TRBD1 (6 bases). Trimming took 1 base from V and 3 from J, leaving 12 bases between them. Germline values: CDR1 MNHEY, CDR2 SVGAGI. The CDR3 is 15 amino acids. The CDR3 protein is CASSYYSGVDTEAFF. The CDR3 DNA reads TGTGCCAGCAGTTACTATTCAGGGGTAGACACTGAAGCTTTCTTT.

This clone was seen a single time. The chain has TRBV7-6 and TRBJ1-4, with unresolved D. CDR3 length equals 12 residues. CDR1 is SGHVS and CDR2 is FNYEAQ in the germline V gene. V lost 5 bases to trimming and J lost 4 bases, with 5 bases between them. Written as DNA, the CDR3 is TGTGCCAGCAGCCCTGGTAATGAAAAACTGTTTTTT. Protein product: CASSPGNEKLFF.

V gene TRBV19 combines with J gene TRBJ2-5; 8 positions match TRBD1. The CDR3 is made up of 15 amino acids. J was trimmed by 2 bases and V by 6 bases; bases with no gene match: 8. Germline V gene lookup returns CDR1 LNHDA and CDR2 SQIVND (reference sequence). This chain's CDR3 is CASRPTGTGQETQYF. The CDR3 DNA follows: TGTGCCAGTAGGCCTACCGGGACAGGTCAAGAGACCCAGTACTTC. Filled out from reference TRBV19 and TRBJ2-5, the complete variable domain reads DGGITQSPKYLFRKEGQNVTLSCEQNLNHDAMYWYRQDPGQGLRLIYYSQIVNDFQKGDIAEGYSVSREKKESFPLTVTSAQKNPTAFYLCASRPTGTGQETQYFGPGTRLLVL.

The chain recombines TRBV6-2 or TRBV6-3 with TRBJ1-2; the D gene is possibly TRBD1 (6 bases). The CDR3 is 16 amino acids. V lost 2 bases, J lost 3 bases, and 16 bases lay in between. Germline CDR1 is MNHEY and CDR2 is SVGEGT. CDR3 nucleotide sequence: TGTGCCAGCAGTTACCATCGGACCGGGACACACTATGGCTACACCTTC. It translates to CASSYHRTGTHYGYTF.

The chain has TRBV5-1 and TRBJ2-3; 7 bases line up with TRBD2. V trimming: 0 bases; J trimming: 4 bases; junction bases outside the gene matches: 2. The CDR3 totals 14 residues. Germline values: CDR1 SGHRS, CDR2 YFSETQ. CDR3 nucleotide sequence: TGCGCCAGCAGCTTGGGACTAGCATCAGATACGCAGTATTTT. Protein: CASSLGLASDTQYF.

The J gene is TRBJ2-7, the V gene TRBV4-3; 9 nucleotides line up with TRBD1. Germline-derived CDR1 and CDR2 are LGHNA and YSLEER. CDR3 length: 15 amino acids. Unmatched junction bases numbered 4, after V lost 0 bases and J lost 4 bases. As DNA, the CDR3 is TGCGCCAGCAGCCAAGATGGGACAGGGACGTACGAGCAGTACTTC. This codes for CASSQDGTGTYEQYF.

This chain connects TRBV5-1 to TRBJ2-3; the D gene is possibly TRBD2 (6 bases). V was pared by 4 bases and J by 5 bases, with 14 bases between. CDR3 length equals 14 residues. Germline loops: CDR1 SGHRS, CDR2 YFSETQ. The CDR3 DNA sequence: TGCGCCAGCAGCCTGGGGGGTAAGGGAGATACGCAGTATTTT. This codes for CASSLGGKGDTQYF.

J is TRBJ1-2 and V is TRBV6-5; D is uncertain. V was clipped by 6 bases and J by 8 bases, with 16 bases between them. Germline V gene lookup returns CDR1 MNHEY and CDR2 SVGAGI. The CDR3 totals 13 residues. The DNA for the CDR3 is TGTGCCAGCAGGATAAGGGCCTCGAACGGCTACACCTTC. Residues: CASRIRASNGYTF.

In its sample, this clone was seen a few times. The rearrangement links TRBV2 to TRBJ1-1; D might be TRBD1 (5 bases). Germline V gene lookup returns CDR1 SNHLY and CDR2 FYNNEI. V dropped 4 bases and J dropped 9 bases, with 15 bases sitting between them. The CDR3 is 13 amino acids. CDR3 residues: CASSGGRHSKAFF. The CDR3 DNA reads TGTGCCAGCAGTGGGGGCAGACACTCTAAAGCTTTCTTT. The variable domain in full, completed from reference TRBV2 and TRBJ1-1, reads EPEVTQTPSHQVTQMGQEVILRCVPISNHLYFYWYRQILGQKVEFLVSFYNNEISEKSEIFDDQFSVERPDGSNFTLKIRSTKLEDSAMYFCASSGGRHSKAFFGQGTRLTVV.

The V and J genes are TRBV28 and TRBJ1-2; D not resolved. Trimming shortened V by 10 bases and J by 7 bases, and 16 bases separated the two germline ends. The CDR3 runs to 12 residues. CDR1 is MDHEN, CDR2 SYDVKM, per germline. The CDR3 sequence: CATIMDQRGYTF. The CDR3, as DNA: TGTGCCACCATTATGGACCAACGTGGCTACACCTTC.

The rearrangement joins TRBV5-1 to TRBJ2-6, with D perhaps TRBD2 (6 bases). This CDR3 has 16 amino acids. Germline loops: CDR1 SGHRS, CDR2 YFSETQ. The germline V and J ends were trimmed by 2 bases and 0 bases, with 9 bases remaining between them. The CDR3 DNA reads as TGCGCCAGCAGCTTTTTCGGGAGCTCTGGGGCCAACGTCCTGACTTTC. This translates into CASSFFGSSGANVLTF.

V is TRBV5-5 and J is TRBJ1-2; D unresolved. Trimming stripped 4 bases from V and 5 bases from J, with 9 bases between. This CDR3 is built from 12 residues. Germline V gives CDR1 SGHKS, CDR2 YYEKEE (reference sequence). The CDR3: CASSNLHYGYTF. Here the CDR3 DNA reads TGTGCCAGCAGCAACCTCCATTATGGCTACACCTTC. Full variable domain (missing parts from reference TRBV5-5 and TRBJ1-2): DAGVTQSPTHLIKTRGQQVTLRCSPISGHKSVSWYQQVLGQGPQFIFQYYEKEERGRGNFPDRFSARQFPNYSSELNVNALLLGDSALYLCASSNLHYGYTFGSGTRLTVV.